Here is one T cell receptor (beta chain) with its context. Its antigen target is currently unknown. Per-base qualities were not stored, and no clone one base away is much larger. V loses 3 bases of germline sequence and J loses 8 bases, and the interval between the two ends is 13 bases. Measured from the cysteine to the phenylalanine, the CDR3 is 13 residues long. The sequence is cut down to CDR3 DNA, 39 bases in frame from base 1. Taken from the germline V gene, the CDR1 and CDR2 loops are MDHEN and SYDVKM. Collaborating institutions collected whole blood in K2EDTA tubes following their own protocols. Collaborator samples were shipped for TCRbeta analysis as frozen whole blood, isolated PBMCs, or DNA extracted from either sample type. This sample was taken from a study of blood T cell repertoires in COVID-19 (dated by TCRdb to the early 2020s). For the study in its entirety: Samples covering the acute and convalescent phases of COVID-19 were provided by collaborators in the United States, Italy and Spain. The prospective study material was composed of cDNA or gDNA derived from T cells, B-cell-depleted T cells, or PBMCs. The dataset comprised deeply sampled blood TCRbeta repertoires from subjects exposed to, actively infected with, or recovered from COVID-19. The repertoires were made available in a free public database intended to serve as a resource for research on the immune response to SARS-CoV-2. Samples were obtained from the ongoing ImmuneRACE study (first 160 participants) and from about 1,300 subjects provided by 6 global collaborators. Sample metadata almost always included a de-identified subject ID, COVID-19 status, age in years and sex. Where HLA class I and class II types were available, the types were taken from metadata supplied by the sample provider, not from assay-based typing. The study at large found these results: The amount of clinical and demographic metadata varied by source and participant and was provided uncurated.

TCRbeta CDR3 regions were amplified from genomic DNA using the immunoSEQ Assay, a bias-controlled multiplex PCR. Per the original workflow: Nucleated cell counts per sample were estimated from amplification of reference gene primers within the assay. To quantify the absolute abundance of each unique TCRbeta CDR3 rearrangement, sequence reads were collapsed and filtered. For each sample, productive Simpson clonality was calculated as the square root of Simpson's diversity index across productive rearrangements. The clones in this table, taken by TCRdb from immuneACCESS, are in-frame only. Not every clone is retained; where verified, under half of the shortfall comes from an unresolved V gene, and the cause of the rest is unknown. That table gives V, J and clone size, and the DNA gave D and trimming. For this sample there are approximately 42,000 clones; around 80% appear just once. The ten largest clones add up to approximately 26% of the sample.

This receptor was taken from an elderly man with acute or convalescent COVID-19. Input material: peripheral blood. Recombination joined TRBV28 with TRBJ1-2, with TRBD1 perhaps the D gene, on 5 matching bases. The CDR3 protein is CASSLGDLGGYTF. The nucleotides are TGTGCCAGCAGTTTGGGGGACTTAGGCGGCTACACCTTC.